This section outlines one T cell receptor beta chain sequence together with its context. This entry is derived from a study of blood T cell repertoires in COVID-19. The data were produced by immunoSEQ multiplex PCR, yet TCRdb's version contains in-frame clones alone and is incomplete. The table lists fewer than 250,000 clones, 87% of them singletons, with around 2.6% in the top ten. This clonotype was obtained from a woman in her twenties or thirties with acute COVID-19. Sequenced: PBMCs or T cells enriched from blood (not recorded which).

The CDR3 DNA follows: TGTGCCAGCAGCTTAACAGAGAACACTGAAGCTTTCTTT. Protein: CASSLTENTEAFF. This chain joins TRBV5-4 and TRBJ1-1, with D uncertain. CDR1 and CDR2 from the germline V gene are SGHNT and YYREEE (reference sequence). The V and J ends lost 2 bases and 1 base respectively, with 6 bases between them. This CDR3 has 13 residues.